The entry below describes one T cell receptor beta chain. The data derive from a study of OX40 agonist ivuxolimab in advanced cancers. Drawing of blood for sampling happened at baseline, at cycle 4 day 1, and at cycle 7 day 1. The protocol was immunoSEQ multiplex PCR, while the TCRdb copy is restricted to in-frame clones and leaves out a portion. The sample lists approximately 60,000 clones, roughly 86% occurring once. The CDR3 runs to 14 residues. V dropped 4 bases and J dropped 0 bases, with 9 bases sitting between them. From germline, CDR1 is MNHEY and CDR2 SVGAGI. The chain joins TRBV6-5 to TRBJ1-1, with D possibly being TRBD1 (5 bases). The source was CD4+ or CD8+ T cells sorted from blood, collected in a trial of the OX40 agonist ivuxolimab. This sequence originates from an adult with an advanced solid tumor such as melanoma, head and neck, liver or kidney cancer. The CDR3: CASSSGRVNTEAFF. The CDR3 DNA is TGTGCCAGCAGTTCGGGACGGGTGAACACTGAAGCTTTCTTT.